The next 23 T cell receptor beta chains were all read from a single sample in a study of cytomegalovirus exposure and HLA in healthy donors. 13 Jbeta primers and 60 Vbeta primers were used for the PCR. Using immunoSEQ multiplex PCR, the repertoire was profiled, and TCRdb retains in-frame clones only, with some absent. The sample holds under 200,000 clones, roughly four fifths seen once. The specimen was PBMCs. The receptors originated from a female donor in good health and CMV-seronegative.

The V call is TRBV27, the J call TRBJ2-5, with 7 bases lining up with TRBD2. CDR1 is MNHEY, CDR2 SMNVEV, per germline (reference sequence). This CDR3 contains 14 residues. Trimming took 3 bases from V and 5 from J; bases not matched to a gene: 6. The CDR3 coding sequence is TGTGCCAGCAGTTTGGGGGGAGGGCAGGAGACCCAGTACTTC. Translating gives CASSLGGGQETQYF.

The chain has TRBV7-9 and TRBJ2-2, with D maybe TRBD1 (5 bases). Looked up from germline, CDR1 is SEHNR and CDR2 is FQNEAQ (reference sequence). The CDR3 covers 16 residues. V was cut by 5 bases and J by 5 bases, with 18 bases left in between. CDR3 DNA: TGTGCCAGCAGCCCCCCTGGACACCGAACAACCGGGGAGCTGTTTTTT. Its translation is CASSPPGHRTTGELFF.

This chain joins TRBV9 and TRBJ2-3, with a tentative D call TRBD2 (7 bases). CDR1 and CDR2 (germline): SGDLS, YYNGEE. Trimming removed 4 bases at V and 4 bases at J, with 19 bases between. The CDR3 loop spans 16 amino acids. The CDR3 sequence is CASSNPRGGSSDTQYF. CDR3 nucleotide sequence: TGTGCCAGCAGCAACCCCAGGGGCGGGAGCTCAGATACGCAGTATTTT. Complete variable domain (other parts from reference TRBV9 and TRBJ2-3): DSGVTQTPKHLITATGQRVTLRCSPRSGDLSVYWYQQSLDQGLQFLIQYYNGEERAKGNILERFSAQQFPDLHSELNLSSLELGDSALYFCASSNPRGGSSDTQYFGPGTRLTVL.

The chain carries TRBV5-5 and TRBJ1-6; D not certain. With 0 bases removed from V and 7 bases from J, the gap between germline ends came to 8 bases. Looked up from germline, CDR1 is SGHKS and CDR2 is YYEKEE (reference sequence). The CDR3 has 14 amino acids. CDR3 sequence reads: CASSLEQSNSPLHF. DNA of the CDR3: TGTGCCAGCAGCTTGGAACAGAGCAATTCACCCCTCCACTTT.

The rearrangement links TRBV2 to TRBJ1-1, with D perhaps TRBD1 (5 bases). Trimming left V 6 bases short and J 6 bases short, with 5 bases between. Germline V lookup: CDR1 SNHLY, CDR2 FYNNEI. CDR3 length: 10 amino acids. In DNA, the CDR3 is TGTGCCAGCAGGACAGCTGAAGCTTTCTTT. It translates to CASRTAEAFF. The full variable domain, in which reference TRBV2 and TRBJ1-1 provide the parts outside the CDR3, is EPEVTQTPSHQVTQMGQEVILRCVPISNHLYFYWYRQILGQKVEFLVSFYNNEISEKSEIFDDQFSVERPDGSNFTLKIRSTKLEDSAMYFCASRTAEAFFGQGTRLTVV.

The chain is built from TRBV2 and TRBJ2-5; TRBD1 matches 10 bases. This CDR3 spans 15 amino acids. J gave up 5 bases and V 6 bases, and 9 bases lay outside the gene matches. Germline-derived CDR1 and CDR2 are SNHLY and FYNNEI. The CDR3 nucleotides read TGTGCCAGCAGGGACAGGGGGGTTGGTGTGGAGACCCAGTACTTC. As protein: CASRDRGVGVETQYF.

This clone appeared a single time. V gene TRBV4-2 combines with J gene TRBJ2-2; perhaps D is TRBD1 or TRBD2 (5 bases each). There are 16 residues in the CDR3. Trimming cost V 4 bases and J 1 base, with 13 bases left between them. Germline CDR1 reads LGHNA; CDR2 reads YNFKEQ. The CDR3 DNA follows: TGTGCCAGCAGCCGAGAGGGAACAGGGAACACCGGGGAGCTGTTTTTT. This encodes CASSREGTGNTGELFF.

The DNA for the CDR3 is TGTGCCAGCACGGGCGGGGGGAATGAGCAGTTCTTC. This codes for CASTGGGNEQFF. The V call is TRBV6-6, the J call TRBJ2-1; TRBD2 matches 8 bases. CDR1 MNHNY and CDR2 SVGAGI come from the germline V gene (reference sequence). V was clipped by 7 bases and J by 7 bases; unmatched bases: 3. The CDR3 covers 12 residues.

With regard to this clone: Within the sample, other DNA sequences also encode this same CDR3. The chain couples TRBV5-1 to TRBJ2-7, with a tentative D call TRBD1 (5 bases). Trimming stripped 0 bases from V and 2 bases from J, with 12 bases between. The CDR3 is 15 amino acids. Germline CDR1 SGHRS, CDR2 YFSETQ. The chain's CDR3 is CASSLGYRGPYEQYF. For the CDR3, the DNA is TGCGCCAGCAGCTTGGGGTATAGGGGTCCCTACGAGCAGTACTTC.

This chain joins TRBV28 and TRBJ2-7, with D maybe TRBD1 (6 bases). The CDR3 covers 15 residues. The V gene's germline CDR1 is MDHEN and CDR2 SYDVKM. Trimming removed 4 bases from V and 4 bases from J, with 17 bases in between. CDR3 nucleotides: TGTGCCAGCAGTTCACCACAGGGAAGGTTTTACGAGCAGTACTTC. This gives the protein CASSSPQGRFYEQYF.

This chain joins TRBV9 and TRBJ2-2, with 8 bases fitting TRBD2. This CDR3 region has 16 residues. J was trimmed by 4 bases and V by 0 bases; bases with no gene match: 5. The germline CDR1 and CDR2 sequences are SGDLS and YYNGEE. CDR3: CASSVALAGGTGELFF. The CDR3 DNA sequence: TGTGCCAGCAGCGTAGCTCTCGCGGGGGGCACCGGGGAGCTGTTTTTT.

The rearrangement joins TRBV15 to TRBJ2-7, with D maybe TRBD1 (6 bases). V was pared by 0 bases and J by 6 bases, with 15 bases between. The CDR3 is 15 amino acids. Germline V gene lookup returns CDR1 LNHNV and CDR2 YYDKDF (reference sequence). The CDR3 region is CATSREIPGAGEQYF. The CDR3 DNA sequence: TGTGCCACCAGCAGAGAAATCCCAGGGGCTGGCGAGCAGTACTTC. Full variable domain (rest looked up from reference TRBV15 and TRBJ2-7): DAMVIQNPRYQVTQFGKPVTLSCSQTLNHNVMYWYQQKSSQAPKLLFHYYDKDFNNEADTPDNFQSRRPNTSFCFLDIRSPGLGDTAMYLCATSREIPGAGEQYFGPGTRLTVT.

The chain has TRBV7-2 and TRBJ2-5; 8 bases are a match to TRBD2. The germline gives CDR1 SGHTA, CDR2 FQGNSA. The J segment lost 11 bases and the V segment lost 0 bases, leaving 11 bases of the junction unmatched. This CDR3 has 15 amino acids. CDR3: CASSLASGGPGEQYF. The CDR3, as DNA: TGTGCCAGCAGCTTAGCGTCGGGAGGGCCGGGGGAGCAGTACTTC.

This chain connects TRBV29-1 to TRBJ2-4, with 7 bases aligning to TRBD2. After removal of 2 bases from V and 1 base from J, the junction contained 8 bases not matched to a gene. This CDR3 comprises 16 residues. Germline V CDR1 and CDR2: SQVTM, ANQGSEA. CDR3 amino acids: CSVESGALGAKNIQYF. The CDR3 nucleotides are TGCAGCGTTGAAAGCGGGGCTCTGGGGGCCAAAAACATTCAGTACTTC.

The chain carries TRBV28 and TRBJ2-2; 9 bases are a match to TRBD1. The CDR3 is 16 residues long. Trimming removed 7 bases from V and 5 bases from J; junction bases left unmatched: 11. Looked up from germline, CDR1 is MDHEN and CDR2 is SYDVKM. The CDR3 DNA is TGTGCCAGCAATCCCACAGGGGGCGCACTAACCGGGGAGCTGTTTTTT. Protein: CASNPTGGALTGELFF.

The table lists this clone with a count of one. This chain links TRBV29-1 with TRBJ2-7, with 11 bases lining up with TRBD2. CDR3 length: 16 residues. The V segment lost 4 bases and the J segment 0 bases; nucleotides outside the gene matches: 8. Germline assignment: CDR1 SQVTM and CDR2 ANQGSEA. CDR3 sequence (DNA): TGCAGCGTTGTATGGCTAGCGGGGGGCGGCTCCTACGAGCAGTACTTC. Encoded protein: CSVVWLAGGGSYEQYF.

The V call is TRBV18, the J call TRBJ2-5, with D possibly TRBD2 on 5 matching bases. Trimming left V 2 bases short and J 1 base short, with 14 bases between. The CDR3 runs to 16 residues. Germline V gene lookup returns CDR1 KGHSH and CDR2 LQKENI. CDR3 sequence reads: CASSPTVVAGQETQYF. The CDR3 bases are TGTGCCAGCTCACCAACCGTTGTCGCGGGCCAAGAGACCCAGTACTTC.

In DNA form, the CDR3 reads TGTGCCAGTAGGAAATCAGGGGGCGCGGACTATGGCTACACCTTC. This encodes CASRKSGGADYGYTF. This rearrangement joins TRBV19 to TRBJ1-2; TRBD1 agrees at 8 bases. From germline, CDR1 is LNHDA and CDR2 SQIVND (reference sequence). V trimming: 6 bases; J trimming: 3 bases; junction bases outside the gene matches: 9. This CDR3 contains 15 residues.

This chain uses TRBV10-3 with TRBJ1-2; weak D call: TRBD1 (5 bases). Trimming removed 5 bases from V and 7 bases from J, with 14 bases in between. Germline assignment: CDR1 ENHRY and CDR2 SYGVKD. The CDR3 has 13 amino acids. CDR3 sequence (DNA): TGTGCCATCAGTTCCACGGGGGTGGCTGGCTACACCTTC. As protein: CAISSTGVAGYTF.

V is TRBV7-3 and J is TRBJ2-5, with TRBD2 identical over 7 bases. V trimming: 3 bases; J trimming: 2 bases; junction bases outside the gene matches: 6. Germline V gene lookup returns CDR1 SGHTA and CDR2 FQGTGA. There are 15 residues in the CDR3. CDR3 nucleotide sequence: TGTGCCAGCAGCTTCTCGGGACTACTACAAGAGACCCAGTACTTC. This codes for CASSFSGLLQETQYF.

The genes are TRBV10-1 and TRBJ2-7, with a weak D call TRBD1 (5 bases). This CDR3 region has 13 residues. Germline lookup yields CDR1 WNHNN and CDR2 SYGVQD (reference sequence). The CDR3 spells CAEPRARSYEQYF. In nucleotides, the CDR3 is TGCGCAGAGCCCAGGGCACGCTCCTACGAGCAGTACTTC.

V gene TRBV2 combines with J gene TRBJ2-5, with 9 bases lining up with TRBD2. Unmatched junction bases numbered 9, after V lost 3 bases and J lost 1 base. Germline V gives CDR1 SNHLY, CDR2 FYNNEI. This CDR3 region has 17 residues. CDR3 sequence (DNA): TGTGCCAGCAGTGACTTGGAGCGGGAGGCCCTCCAAGAGACCCAGTACTTC. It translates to CASSDLEREALQETQYF.

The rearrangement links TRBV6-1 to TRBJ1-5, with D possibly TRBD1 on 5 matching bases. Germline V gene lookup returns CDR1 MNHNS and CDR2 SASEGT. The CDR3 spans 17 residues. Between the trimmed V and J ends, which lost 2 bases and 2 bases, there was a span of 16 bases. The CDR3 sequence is CASSESSWGLGNQPQHF. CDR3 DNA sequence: TGTGCCAGCAGTGAAAGTTCGTGGGGCCTGGGCAATCAGCCCCAGCATTTT.